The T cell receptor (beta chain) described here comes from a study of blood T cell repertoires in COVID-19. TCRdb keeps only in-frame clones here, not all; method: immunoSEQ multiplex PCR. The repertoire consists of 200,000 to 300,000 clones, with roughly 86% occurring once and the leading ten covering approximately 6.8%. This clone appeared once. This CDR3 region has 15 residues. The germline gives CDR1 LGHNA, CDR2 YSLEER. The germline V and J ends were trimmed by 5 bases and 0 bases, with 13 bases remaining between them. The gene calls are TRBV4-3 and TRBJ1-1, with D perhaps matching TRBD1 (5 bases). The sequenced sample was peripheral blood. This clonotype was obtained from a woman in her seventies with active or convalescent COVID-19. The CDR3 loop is CASSTGEWVNTEAFF. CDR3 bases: TGCGCCAGCAGCACGGGGGAATGGGTGAACACTGAAGCTTTCTTT.